Sequencing of this T cell receptor beta chain was carried out in a study of blood T cell repertoires in COVID-19. Study information: The United States, Italy and Spain were the sources of the acute and convalescent COVID-19 samples.

Data came from immunoSEQ multiplex PCR; TCRdb stores just in-frame clones and leaves some out. The sample has about 350,000 clones, 80% to 90% seen once; the top ten hold roughly 6.6%. The V gene lost 6 bases and the J gene lost 1 base, with 15 bases spanning the gap. The CDR3 spans 16 residues. Per germline, CDR1 MNHNY and CDR2 SVGAGI (reference sequence). Sequences were obtained from peripheral blood. The chain employs TRBV6-6 and TRBJ2-2, with D tentatively TRBD1 (6 bases). The receptor's source is a woman aged 60-75 years with COVID-19, enrolled during active disease. CDR3 residues: CASRALGTRNTGELFF. The CDR3 nucleotides are TGTGCCAGCAGGGCCCTCGGGACAAGGAACACCGGGGAGCTGTTTTTT.